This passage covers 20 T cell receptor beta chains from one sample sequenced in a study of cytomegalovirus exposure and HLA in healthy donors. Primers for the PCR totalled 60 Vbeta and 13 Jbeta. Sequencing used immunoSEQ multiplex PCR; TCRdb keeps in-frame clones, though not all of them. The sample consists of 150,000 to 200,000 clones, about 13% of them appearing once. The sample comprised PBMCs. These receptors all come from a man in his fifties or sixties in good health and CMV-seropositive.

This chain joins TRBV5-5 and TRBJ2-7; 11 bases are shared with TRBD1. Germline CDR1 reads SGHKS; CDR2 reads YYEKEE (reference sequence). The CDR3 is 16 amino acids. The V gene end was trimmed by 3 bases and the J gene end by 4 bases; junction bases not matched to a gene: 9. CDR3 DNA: TGTGCCAGCAGCTCGGCCGGGACAGGGGGTGGGTACGAGCAGTACTTC. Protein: CASSSAGTGGGYEQYF.

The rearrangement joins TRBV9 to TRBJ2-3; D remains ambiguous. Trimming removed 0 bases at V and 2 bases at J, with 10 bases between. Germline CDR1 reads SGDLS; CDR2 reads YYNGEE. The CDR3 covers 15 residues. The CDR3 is CASSVEGGNTDTQYF. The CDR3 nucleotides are TGTGCCAGCAGCGTAGAAGGCGGAAACACAGATACGCAGTATTTT.

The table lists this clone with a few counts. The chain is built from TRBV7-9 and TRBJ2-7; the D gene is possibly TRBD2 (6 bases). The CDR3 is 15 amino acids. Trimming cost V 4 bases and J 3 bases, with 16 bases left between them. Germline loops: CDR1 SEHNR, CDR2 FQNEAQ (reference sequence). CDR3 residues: CASSSGGLGIYEQYF. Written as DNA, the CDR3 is TGTGCCAGCAGCTCCGGAGGGCTAGGTATCTACGAGCAGTACTTC.

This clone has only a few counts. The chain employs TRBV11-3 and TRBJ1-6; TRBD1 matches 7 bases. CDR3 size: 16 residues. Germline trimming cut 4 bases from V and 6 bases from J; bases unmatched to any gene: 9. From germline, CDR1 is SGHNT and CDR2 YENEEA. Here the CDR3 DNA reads TGTGCCAGCAGCTCCCATAGACAGGGTGGTAATTCACCCCTCCACTTT. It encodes CASSSHRQGGNSPLHF.

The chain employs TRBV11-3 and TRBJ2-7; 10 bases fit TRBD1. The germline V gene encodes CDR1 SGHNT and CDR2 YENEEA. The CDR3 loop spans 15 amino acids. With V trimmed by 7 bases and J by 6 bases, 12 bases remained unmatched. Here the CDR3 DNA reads TGTGCCAGCACTTCTCCGGGACAGGGGTATGGCGAGCAGTACTTC. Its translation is CASTSPGQGYGEQYF. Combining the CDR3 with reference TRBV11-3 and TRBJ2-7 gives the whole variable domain EAGVVQSPRYKIIEKKQPVAFWCNPISGHNTLYWYLQNLGQGPELLIRYENEEAVDDSQLPKDRFSAERLKGVDSTLKIQPAELGDSAVYLCASTSPGQGYGEQYFGPGTRLTVT.

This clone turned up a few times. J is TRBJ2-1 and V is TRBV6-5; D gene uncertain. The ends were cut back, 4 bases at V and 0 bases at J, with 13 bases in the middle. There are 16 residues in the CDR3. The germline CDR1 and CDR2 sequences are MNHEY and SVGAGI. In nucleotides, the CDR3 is TGTGCCAGCAGTTCAACCCCCCCTAGCTCCTACAATGAGCAGTTCTTC. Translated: CASSSTPPSSYNEQFF.

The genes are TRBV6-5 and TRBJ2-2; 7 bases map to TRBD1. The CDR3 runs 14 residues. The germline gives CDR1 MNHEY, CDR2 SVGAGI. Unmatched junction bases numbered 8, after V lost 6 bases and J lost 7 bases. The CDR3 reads CASSTDRRIGELFF. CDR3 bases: TGTGCCAGCAGCACGGACAGGAGAATCGGGGAGCTGTTTTTT.

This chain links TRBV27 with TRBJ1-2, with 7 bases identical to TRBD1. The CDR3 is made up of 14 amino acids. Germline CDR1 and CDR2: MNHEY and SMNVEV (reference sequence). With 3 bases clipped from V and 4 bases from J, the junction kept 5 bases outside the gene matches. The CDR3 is CASSLGQSFYGYTF. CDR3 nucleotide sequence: TGTGCCAGCAGTTTGGGACAGAGCTTCTATGGCTACACCTTC.

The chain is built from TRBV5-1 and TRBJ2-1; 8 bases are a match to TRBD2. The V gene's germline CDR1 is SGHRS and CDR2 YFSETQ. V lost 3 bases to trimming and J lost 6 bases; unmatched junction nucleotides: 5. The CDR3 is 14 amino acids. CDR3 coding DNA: TGCGCCAGCAGCTCGACGGGACTAGTCAATGAGCAGTTCTTC. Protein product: CASSSTGLVNEQFF.

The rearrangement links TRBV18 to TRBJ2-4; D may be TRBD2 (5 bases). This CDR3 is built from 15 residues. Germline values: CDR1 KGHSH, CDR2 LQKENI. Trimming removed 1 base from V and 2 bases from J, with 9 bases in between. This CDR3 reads CASSPQGESKNIQYF. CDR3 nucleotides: TGTGCCAGCTCACCACAGGGAGAGTCCAAAAACATTCAGTACTTC.

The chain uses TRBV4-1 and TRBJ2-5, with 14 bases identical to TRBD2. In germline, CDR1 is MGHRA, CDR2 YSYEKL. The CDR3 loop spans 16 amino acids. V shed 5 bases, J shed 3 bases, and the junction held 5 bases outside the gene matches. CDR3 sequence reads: CASSFRLAGGEETQYF. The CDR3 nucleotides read TGCGCCAGCAGCTTTCGACTAGCGGGGGGGGAAGAGACCCAGTACTTC.

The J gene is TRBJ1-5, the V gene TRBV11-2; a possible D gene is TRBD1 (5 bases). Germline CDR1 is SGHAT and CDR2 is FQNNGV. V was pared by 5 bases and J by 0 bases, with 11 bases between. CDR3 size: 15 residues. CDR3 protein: CASSLYQGSNQPQHF. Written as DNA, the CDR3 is TGTGCCAGCAGCCTTTATCAGGGTAGCAATCAGCCCCAGCATTTT.

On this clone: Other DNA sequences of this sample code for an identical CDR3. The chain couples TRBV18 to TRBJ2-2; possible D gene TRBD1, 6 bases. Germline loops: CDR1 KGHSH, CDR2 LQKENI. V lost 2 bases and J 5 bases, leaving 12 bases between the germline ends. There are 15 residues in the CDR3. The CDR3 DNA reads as TGTGCCAGCTCACCATCACAGGGCGGAACCGGGGAGCTGTTTTTT. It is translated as CASSPSQGGTGELFF. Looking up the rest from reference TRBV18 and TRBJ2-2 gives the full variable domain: NAGVMQNPRHLVRRRGQEARLRCSPMKGHSHVYWYRQLPEEGLKFMVYLQKENIIDESGMPKERFSAEFPKEGPSILRIQQVVRGDSAAYFCASSPSQGGTGELFFGEGSRLTVL.

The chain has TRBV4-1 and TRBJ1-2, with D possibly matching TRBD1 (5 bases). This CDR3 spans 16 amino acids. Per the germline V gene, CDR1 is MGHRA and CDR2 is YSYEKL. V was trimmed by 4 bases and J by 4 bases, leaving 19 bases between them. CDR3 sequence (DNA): TGCGCCAGCAGCCCCCCGCTAGTGGGCAGGGTCTATGGCTACACCTTC. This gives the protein CASSPPLVGRVYGYTF.

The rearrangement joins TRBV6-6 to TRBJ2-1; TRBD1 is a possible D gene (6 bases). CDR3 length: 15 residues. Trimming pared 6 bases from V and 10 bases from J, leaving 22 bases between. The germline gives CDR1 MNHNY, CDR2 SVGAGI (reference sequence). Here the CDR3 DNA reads TGTGCCAGCAGACCGGACAGAGACCACTACAGGGAGCAGTTCTTC. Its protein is CASRPDRDHYREQFF.

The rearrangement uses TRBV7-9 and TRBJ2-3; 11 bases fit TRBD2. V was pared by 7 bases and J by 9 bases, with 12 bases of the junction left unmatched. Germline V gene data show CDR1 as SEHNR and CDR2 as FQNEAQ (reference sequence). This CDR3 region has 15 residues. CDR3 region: CASTTSGGSVATQYF. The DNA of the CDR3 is TGTGCCAGCACCACTAGCGGGGGTTCTGTCGCCACGCAGTATTTT.

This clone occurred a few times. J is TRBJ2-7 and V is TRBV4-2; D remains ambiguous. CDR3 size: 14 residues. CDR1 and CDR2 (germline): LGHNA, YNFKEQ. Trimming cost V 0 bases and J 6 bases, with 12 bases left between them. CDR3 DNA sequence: TGTGCCAGCAGCCAAGAGTTACAGCTCCTCGAGCAGTACTTC. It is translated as CASSQELQLLEQYF.

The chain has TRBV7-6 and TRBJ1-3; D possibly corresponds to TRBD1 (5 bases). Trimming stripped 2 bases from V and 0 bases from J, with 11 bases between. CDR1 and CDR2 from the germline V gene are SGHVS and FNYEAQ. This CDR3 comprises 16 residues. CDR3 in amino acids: CASSLYQGLSGNTIYF. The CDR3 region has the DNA TGTGCCAGCAGCTTATACCAGGGCCTCTCTGGAAACACCATATATTTT.

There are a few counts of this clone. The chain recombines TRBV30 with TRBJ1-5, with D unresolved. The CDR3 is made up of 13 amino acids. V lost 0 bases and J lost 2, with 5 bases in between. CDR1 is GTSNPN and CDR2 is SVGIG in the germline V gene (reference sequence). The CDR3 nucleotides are TGTGCCTGGAGTGTTGAGGGCAATCAGCCCCAGCATTTT. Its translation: CAWSVEGNQPQHF.

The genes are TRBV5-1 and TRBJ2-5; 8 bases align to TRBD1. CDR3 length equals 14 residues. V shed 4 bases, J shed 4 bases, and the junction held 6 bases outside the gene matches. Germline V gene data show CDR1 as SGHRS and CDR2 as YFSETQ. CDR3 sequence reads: CASSTRTGSETQYF. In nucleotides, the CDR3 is TGCGCCAGCAGCACCCGGACAGGGTCAGAGACCCAGTACTTC.